The clone carrying this T cell receptor (beta chain) was picked up many times. Its specificity is unknown. The 5'RACE method, run with constant-segment primers, produced TCR alpha and TCR beta cDNA libraries (carrying sample barcodes and UMIs). TCRdb redid the calling of the 5' RACE reads with MiXCR, one entry per CDR3 protein. The repertoire holds around 250,000 distinct CDR3 sequences, with 16% as singletons. These data come from a study of T-cell memory formation after mild COVID-19. For the study at large: For the most part, TCR clusters were specific to one donor.

The germline gives CDR1 SEHNR, CDR2 FQNEAQ (reference sequence). The CDR3 is 13 amino acids. Trimming removed 4 bases from V and 5 bases from J; junction bases left unmatched: 3. Study-level points and caveats: Cross-reactive memory apparently joined, as some responding clones appeared in pre-infection memory.

The TCR was taken from a man in his late teens or twenties who had mild COVID-19 (a few samples of this study predate the infection). Cell type and time point are not known. Sequencing used PBMCs or a T cell subset sorted from them (not recorded which). The chain joins TRBV7-9 to TRBJ1-1; the match to TRBD1 covers 8 bases. CDR3 bases: TGTGCCAGCAGCTCACAGGGGGGGACTGAAGCTTTCTTT. Its translation is CASSSQGGTEAFF.